A selection of T cell receptor beta chains follows, all from one sample in a study of Graves' ophthalmopathy and Graves' hyperthyroidism. TCRdb analysed the multiplex PCR reads with MiXCR anew, one entry per CDR3 protein. Found here are 240,000 or so distinct CDR3 sequences, 40% to 50% of them singletons; the top ten hold roughly 50%. The sample comprised peripheral blood. The source of these receptors is an adult man with Graves' ophthalmopathy. Each CDR3 is given with its conserved first and last residue. A D gene is named only where the DNA matches it firmly. Where a row states a size, it is once, few, many or the class of an expanded clone; other rows omit it.

D: TRBD1; size: .; V: TRBV12-3/TRBV12-4; J: TRBJ1-5; CDR3: CASSLAGQDGNQPQHF; DNA: TGTGCCAGCAGTTTGGCGGGACAGGACGGCAATCAGCCCCAGCATTTT
D: TRBD1; size: .; V: TRBV20-1; J: TRBJ2-7; CDR3: CSARDWDRGYEQYF; DNA: TGCAGTGCTAGAGATTGGGACAGGGGTTACGAGCAGTACTTC
D: .; size: few; V: TRBV7-2; J: TRBJ2-2; CDR3: CASSLAPGELFF; DNA: TGTGCCAGCAGCTTAGCGCCCGGGGAGCTGTTTTTT
D: TRBD1; size: .; V: TRBV6-6; J: TRBJ1-1; CDR3: CASSYGTETNTEAFF; DNA: TGTGCCAGCAGTTACGGGACAGAGACGAACACTGAAGCTTTCTTT
D: TRBD1; size: .; V: TRBV6-1; J: TRBJ1-6; CDR3: CASSVGQNYNSPLHF; DNA: TGTGCCAGCAGTGTGGGACAGAACTATAATTCACCCCTCCACTTT
D: TRBD2; size: .; V: TRBV24-1; J: TRBJ2-2; CDR3: CATSDLDTSGWGTGELFF; DNA: TGTGCCACCAGTGATTTGGACACTAGCGGGTGGGGTACCGGGGAGCTGTTTTTT
D: .; size: .; V: TRBV29-1; J: TRBJ2-2; CDR3: CSVAGATSTGELFF; DNA: TGCAGCGTTGCAGGCGCGACGAGCACCGGGGAGCTGTTTTTT
D: .; size: many; V: TRBV10-3; J: TRBJ1-6; CDR3: CATTSRVVDSPLHF; DNA: TGTGCCACCACCTCGAGGGTCGTGGATTCACCCCTCCACTTT
D: TRBD1; size: .; V: TRBV20-1; J: TRBJ1-6; CDR3: CSAETGDNSPLHF; DNA: TGTAGTGCTGAGACAGGGGATAATTCACCCCTCCACTTT
D: .; size: .; V: TRBV20-1; J: TRBJ1-4; CDR3: CSARVGRIGELFF; DNA: TGCAGTGCTAGAGTGGGGAGGATCGGTGAACTGTTTTTT
D: .; size: .; V: TRBV10-3; J: TRBJ1-1; CDR3: CASRREMNTEAFF; DNA: TGTGCCAGCAGAAGGGAGATGAACACTGAAGCTTTCTTT
D: TRBD1; size: .; V: TRBV24-1; J: TRBJ1-5; CDR3: CATSDSDRGNQPQHF; DNA: TGTGCCACCAGTGATTCGGACAGGGGCAATCAGCCCCAGCATTTT
D: .; size: once; V: TRBV29-1; J: TRBJ1-2; CDR3: CSVEDLGGNYGYTF; DNA: TGCAGCGTTGAAGATCTGGGAGGTAACTATGGCTACACCTTC
D: TRBD1; size: once; V: TRBV7-2; J: TRBJ2-2; CDR3: CASTRGTGNTGELFF; DNA: TGTGCCAGCACTAGGGGGACAGGGAACACCGGGGAGCTGTTTTTT
D: TRBD1; size: .; V: TRBV7-8; J: TRBJ2-5; CDR3: CAPPQGAPEETQYF; DNA: TGTGCTCCTCCACAGGGGGCGCCGGAGGAGACCCAGTACTTC
D: TRBD1; size: few; V: TRBV29-1; J: TRBJ1-2; CDR3: CSVVVRTGDGNYGYTF; DNA: TGCAGCGTTGTTGTCCGGACAGGGGACGGTAACTATGGCTACACCTTC
D: TRBD1; size: .; V: TRBV15; J: TRBJ1-6; CDR3: CATTRDRGGSPLHF; DNA: TGTGCCACCACCCGGGACAGGGGTGGTTCACCCCTCCACTTT